The 26 T cell receptor beta chains in this list originate from one sample, sequenced in a study of a mutant IDH1 vaccine in newly diagnosed glioma. Data came from immunoSEQ multiplex PCR; TCRdb stores just in-frame clones and leaves some out. This table holds 40,000 to 55,000 clones, roughly four fifths found once. As for time point: week 35, safety follow-up. Mutant IDH1 20-mer peptide, at 300 ug, made up each vaccine dose, with topical imiquimod. For these receptors, no antigen is known. The material sequenced was PBMCs, taken from a glioma patient whose treatment included an IDH1 peptide vaccine. All receptors come from a middle-aged man with glioma.

This clone was counted only a few times. The chain carries TRBV5-8 and TRBJ1-5, with D maybe TRBD1 (6 bases). Trimming stripped 3 bases from V and 2 bases from J, with 9 bases between. Germline CDR1 reads SGHTS; CDR2 reads YDEGEE. This CDR3 comprises 14 residues. The CDR3 region is CASSSGHRNQPQHF. For the CDR3, the DNA is TGTGCCAGCAGCTCGGGACACCGCAATCAGCCCCAGCATTTT.

The rearrangement links TRBV4-1 to TRBJ2-7, with 7 bases matching TRBD2. Germline lookup yields CDR1 MGHRA and CDR2 YSYEKL. V gave up 1 base and J gave up 6 bases; unmatched junction bases: 9. This CDR3 is 15 amino acids long. Here the CDR3 DNA reads TGCGCCAGCAGCCAAGTGGGGGAGGGCCAGGTCGAGCAGTACTTC. This encodes CASSQVGEGQVEQYF.

The V gene is TRBV15, the J gene TRBJ2-5, with a weak D call TRBD2 (6 bases). V gave up 0 bases and J gave up 0 bases, with 17 bases separating them. Germline V CDR1 and CDR2: LNHNV, YYDKDF (reference sequence). The CDR3 contains 18 residues. The CDR3 DNA reads as TGTGCCACCAGCAGAGATTCGGGGGACTTTCGGTACCAAGAGACCCAGTACTTC. Amino acids: CATSRDSGDFRYQETQYF. Full variable domain (outside the CDR3, taken from reference TRBV15 and TRBJ2-5): DAMVIQNPRYQVTQFGKPVTLSCSQTLNHNVMYWYQQKSSQAPKLLFHYYDKDFNNEADTPDNFQSRRPNTSFCFLDIRSPGLGDTAMYLCATSRDSGDFRYQETQYFGPGTRLLVL.

Here the CDR3 DNA reads TGTGCCTGGACGGGGTTCACTGAAGCTTTCTTT. This encodes CAWTGFTEAFF. J is TRBJ1-1 and V is TRBV30, with D unresolved. The CDR3 extends over 11 amino acids. Germline CDR1 reads GTSNPN; CDR2 reads SVGIG (reference sequence). Trimming pared 4 bases from V and 4 bases from J, leaving 7 bases between.

The CDR3 loop is CASSQAGTGGNTEAFF. The CDR3 nucleotides are TGCGCCAGCAGCCAAGCCGGGACAGGGGGAAACACTGAAGCTTTCTTT. This chain uses TRBV4-1 with TRBJ1-1; 11 positions agree with TRBD1. Germline V CDR1 and CDR2: MGHRA, YSYEKL. V gave up 1 base and J gave up 2 bases; unmatched junction bases: 3. CDR3 length equals 16 residues.

The V gene is TRBV2, the J gene TRBJ2-3; D may be TRBD1 or TRBD2 (6 bases each). The V end was cut by 8 bases, the J end by 5 bases, with 17 bases between. The V gene's germline CDR1 is SNHLY and CDR2 FYNNEI. This CDR3 has 14 amino acids. The CDR3 DNA follows: TGTGCCAGCCGCGTTCCGGGGGCTGAAGATACGCAGTATTTT. Translating gives CASRVPGAEDTQYF. Together with reference TRBV2 and TRBJ2-3, the CDR3 gives the full variable domain: EPEVTQTPSHQVTQMGQEVILRCVPISNHLYFYWYRQILGQKVEFLVSFYNNEISEKSEIFDDQFSVERPDGSNFTLKIRSTKLEDSAMYFCASRVPGAEDTQYFGPGTRLTVL.

This chain uses TRBV27 with TRBJ1-5; the D is unclear. The V gene's germline CDR1 is MNHEY and CDR2 SMNVEV (reference sequence). The ends were cut back, 5 bases at V and 3 bases at J, with 11 bases in the middle. The CDR3 covers 14 residues. CDR3 residues: CASSPNSPNQPQHF. The CDR3 DNA sequence: TGTGCCAGCAGTCCGAATTCTCCCAATCAGCCCCAGCATTTT.

V usage is TRBV4-1 and J usage is TRBJ1-3; D call uncertain. This CDR3 spans 13 amino acids. V lost 3 bases to trimming and J lost 4 bases, with 7 bases between them. Germline CDR1 reads MGHRA; CDR2 reads YSYEKL. CDR3 sequence (DNA): TGCGCCAGCAGCCAGGGTTACGGAAACACCATATATTTT. Its protein product is CASSQGYGNTIYF.

This sequence joins TRBV11-2 and TRBJ2-1; D remains ambiguous. The germline CDR1 and CDR2 sequences are SGHAT and FQNNGV. This CDR3 is 15 amino acids long. V was cut by 2 bases and J by 10 bases, with 18 bases left in between. The CDR3 region is CASSLSLVEVGEQFF. The DNA for the CDR3 is TGTGCCAGCAGCTTATCCCTAGTCGAAGTGGGCGAGCAGTTCTTC.

This rearrangement joins TRBV7-9 to TRBJ2-1, with TRBD2 matching 14 bases. This CDR3 region has 17 residues. Germline assignment: CDR1 SEHNR and CDR2 FQNEAQ (reference sequence). The V segment lost 0 bases and the J segment 8 bases; nucleotides outside the gene matches: 6. The CDR3 region is CASSLAGTSGRSHEQFF. Here the CDR3 DNA reads TGTGCCAGCAGCTTAGCCGGGACTAGCGGGAGATCTCATGAGCAGTTCTTC.

The chain couples TRBV7-9 to TRBJ2-2, with 10 bases that match TRBD1. There are 15 residues in the CDR3. Unmatched junction bases numbered 2, after V lost 3 bases and J lost 4 bases. Germline V gene sequence: CDR1 SEHNR, CDR2 FQNEAQ (reference sequence). The CDR3 reads CASSLRTGGTGELFF. For the CDR3, the DNA is TGTGCCAGCAGCTTGCGGACAGGGGGCACCGGGGAGCTGTTTTTT.

This chain links TRBV25-1 with TRBJ2-7; TRBD2 aligns across 11 bases. V lost 4 bases to trimming and J lost 3 bases; unmatched junction nucleotides: 11. Germline V lookup: CDR1 MGHDK, CDR2 SYGVNS. The CDR3 runs to 17 residues. DNA of the CDR3: TGTGCCAGCAGTGGACTAGAGCCTAGCGGGAGGTTCTACGAGCAGTACTTC. Residues: CASSGLEPSGRFYEQYF.

The table lists this clone with a few counts. The V and J genes are TRBV5-6 and TRBJ2-4, with 8 bases fitting TRBD1. CDR3 size: 14 residues. Germline CDR1 is SGHDT and CDR2 is YYEEEE. The J segment lost 7 bases and the V segment lost 0 bases, leaving 3 bases of the junction unmatched. This CDR3 reads CASSLGQGRNIQYF. CDR3 DNA sequence: TGTGCCAGCAGCTTGGGACAGGGGAGGAACATTCAGTACTTC.

This chain uses TRBV5-5 with TRBJ2-3; 13 bases are shared with TRBD2. The CDR3 has 17 amino acids. Germline V CDR1 and CDR2: SGHKS, YYEKEE (reference sequence). Trimming removed 4 bases from V and 4 bases from J; junction bases left unmatched: 9. CDR3 sequence (DNA): TGTGCCAGCAGCCCCCTCGGTGGACTAGCGGGGGCAGATACGCAGTATTTT. It encodes CASSPLGGLAGADTQYF.

Many counts were recorded for this clone. The chain carries TRBV30 and TRBJ2-1; TRBD2 aligns across 12 bases. V trimming: 7 bases; J trimming: 4 bases; junction bases outside the gene matches: 5. The CDR3 extends over 14 amino acids. Germline V gene data show CDR1 as GTSNPN and CDR2 as SVGIG (reference sequence). The CDR3 coding sequence is TGTGCCTCTTCAGGGACTAGCGGGTACAATGAGCAGTTCTTC. It translates to CASSGTSGYNEQFF.

The chain combines TRBV19 with TRBJ1-2; D call uncertain. The CDR3 is 16 residues long. Trimming stripped 1 base from V and 2 bases from J, with 14 bases between. Germline V gene lookup returns CDR1 LNHDA and CDR2 SQIVND (reference sequence). The CDR3 DNA sequence: TGTGCCAGTAGTATAGTCGGCGGGGAACCCAACTATGGCTACACCTTC. Residues: CASSIVGGEPNYGYTF.

The chain couples TRBV6-1 to TRBJ2-6; no definite D call. CDR3 size: 13 residues. The V end lost 7 bases, the J end lost 0 bases, and 4 bases lay between the germline ends. Per germline, CDR1 MNHNS and CDR2 SASEGT. The CDR3 DNA is TGTGCCAGCAAGGTCTCTGGGGCCAACGTCCTGACTTTC. Translating gives CASKVSGANVLTF.

The chain couples TRBV5-8 to TRBJ2-1, with D perhaps given as TRBD1 or TRBD2 (5 bases each). The ends were cut back, 5 bases at V and 1 base at J, with 13 bases in the middle. The CDR3 totals 15 residues. Looked up from germline, CDR1 is SGHTS and CDR2 is YDEGEE. CDR3 DNA: TGTGCCAGCAGTGGGGGTCTCGTATCCTACAATGAGCAGTTCTTC. Translating it yields CASSGGLVSYNEQFF.

This chain joins TRBV14 and TRBJ2-5; 9 bases line up with TRBD1. Trimming cost V 0 bases and J 7 bases; bases outside gene matches: 18. Germline V gene lookup returns CDR1 SGHDN and CDR2 FVKESK. This CDR3 has 19 amino acids. The CDR3 nucleotides read TGTGCCAGCAGCCAAGATATCCGCGGACCGGGACAGGGTAGAGGGACCCAGTACTTC. This translates into CASSQDIRGPGQGRGTQYF. The complete variable domain, with remaining parts taken from reference TRBV14 and TRBJ2-5, reads EAGVTQFPSHSVIEKGQTVTLRCDPISGHDNLYWYRRVMGKEIKFLLHFVKESKQDESGMPNNRFLAERTGGTYSTLKVQPAELEDSGVYFCASSQDIRGPGQGRGTQYFGPGTRLLVL.

The V call is TRBV5-6, the J call TRBJ1-4, with no clear D. V was shortened by 5 bases and J by 6 bases, with 11 bases between the two germline ends. Germline V gene lookup returns CDR1 SGHDT and CDR2 YYEEEE. This CDR3 has 13 residues. The CDR3 DNA reads as TGTGCCAGCAGTTGGGATGAGGATGAAAAACTGTTTTTT. The encoded protein is CASSWDEDEKLFF. Together with reference TRBV5-6 and TRBJ1-4, the CDR3 gives the full variable domain: DAGVTQSPTHLIKTRGQQVTLRCSPKSGHDTVSWYQQALGQGPQFIFQYYEEEERQRGNFPDRFSGHQFPNYSSELNVNALLLGDSALYLCASSWDEDEKLFFGSGTQLSVL.

The gene calls are TRBV28 and TRBJ1-5; no clear D. The length of the CDR3 is 16 residues. V was cut by 10 bases and J by 0 bases, with 19 bases left in between. The germline V gene has CDR1 MDHEN and CDR2 SYDVKM. The CDR3 nucleotides read TGTGCCACCCGGTTTCCGGCAGGCAATAGCAATCAGCCCCAGCATTTT. This encodes CATRFPAGNSNQPQHF. Supplemented by reference TRBV28 and TRBJ1-5, the full variable domain reads DVKVTQSSRYLVKRTGEKVFLECVQDMDHENMFWYRQDPGLGLRLIYFSYDVKMKEKGDIPEGYSVSREKKERFSLILESASTNQTSMYLCATRFPAGNSNQPQHFGDGTRLSIL.

This clone was detected a few times. The gene calls are TRBV30 and TRBJ2-2, with D uncertain. Trimming left V 0 bases short and J 7 bases short, with 6 bases between. CDR3 size: 12 residues. CDR1 and CDR2 (germline): GTSNPN, SVGIG (reference sequence). The CDR3 spells CAWSVRLGELFF. The CDR3 DNA reads as TGTGCCTGGAGTGTACGTCTCGGGGAGCTGTTTTTT.

This rearrangement joins TRBV15 to TRBJ2-2; tentatively, D is TRBD1 or TRBD2 (6 bases each). Looked up from germline, CDR1 is LNHNV and CDR2 is YYDKDF (reference sequence). CDR3 size: 15 residues. Deletions cut 0 bases from V and 5 bases from J, with 10 bases between. The CDR3 nucleotides are TGTGCCACCAGCAGAGAAGGGGGGCGTACCGGGGAGCTGTTTTTT. Translating gives CATSREGGRTGELFF.

The sample holds one count of this clone. The rearrangement joins TRBV11-2 to TRBJ2-3, with D perhaps TRBD2 (5 bases). The length of the CDR3 is 15 residues. Trimming took off 1 base at V and 2 bases at J, with 10 bases between the two ends. Germline V gene data show CDR1 as SGHAT and CDR2 as FQNNGV. CDR3 DNA sequence: TGTGCCAGCAGCTTAGGCCCGGACTTCACAGATACGCAGTATTTT. It encodes CASSLGPDFTDTQYF.

This chain joins TRBV18 and TRBJ1-5, with a weak D call TRBD1 (5 bases). Germline values: CDR1 KGHSH, CDR2 LQKENI. Trimming removed 8 bases at V and 0 bases at J, with 14 bases between. The CDR3 extends over 15 amino acids. The CDR3 sequence: CASIGTENSNQPQHF. The CDR3 DNA reads TGTGCCAGCATAGGGACGGAAAATAGCAATCAGCCCCAGCATTTT.

This chain joins TRBV6-1 and TRBJ2-3; TRBD2 matches 9 bases. Germline-derived CDR1 and CDR2 are MNHNS and SASEGT. The CDR3 extends over 15 amino acids. Germline trimming cut 6 bases from V and 2 bases from J; bases unmatched to any gene: 6. The CDR3 nucleotides read TGTGCCAGCAGGGCACGGACTAGCGCCACAGATACGCAGTATTTT. Translating gives CASRARTSATDTQYF.